This entry is about one T cell receptor beta chain. The germline gives CDR1 DFQATT, CDR2 SNEGSKA (reference sequence). The CDR3 length is 10 residues. V shed 3 bases and J shed 5 bases, with 5 bases lying between them. The authors' processing: Estimation of nucleated cell counts was performed using reference gene primer amplification. The assay was immunoSEQ multiplex PCR, and TCRdb's table has in-frame clones only and misses some. V, J and clone size derive from that table, while D and trimming were established from the DNA sequence. The profile shows 130,000 or so clones, around 88% of them singletons. The record originates from a study of blood T cell repertoires in COVID-19. About the study: The samples span acute and convalescent COVID-19 from the United States, Italy and Spain. The analysed material was cDNA or gDNA that came from T cells, B-cell-depleted T cells, or PBMCs.

The receptor's source is a woman between 55 and 75 years old with acute or convalescent COVID-19. Sequencing input: peripheral blood. The chain has TRBV20-1 and TRBJ2-7, with no clear D. Here the CDR3 reads CSASFDEQYF. The CDR3 DNA reads TGCAGTGCTAGTTTCGACGAGCAGTACTTC.